This T cell receptor (beta chain) was documented in a study of shared T cell receptors in the human thymus (dated by TCRdb to the early 2020s). In terms of the full investigation: The study examined how self-reactive, shared T-cell receptor alpha chains are generated in the human thymus.

Library generation was performed with the immunoSEQ multiplex PCR assay. TCRdb stores this immuneACCESS table with in-frame sequences only. Part of the clones is absent; in the studies checked, under half of the shortfall reflects unresolved V genes, and no reason is known for the rest. The sample table lists about 380,000 clones, 95% of them with a count of one. About 0.02% of the sample lies in the top ten. Concerning this clone: What antigen it recognizes has not been identified. No base quality values were provided; no much bigger clone lies one nucleotide off.

The germline V gene encodes CDR1 MNHEY and CDR2 SMNVEV (reference sequence). V was cut back by 3 bases and J by 2 bases, leaving a gap of 11 bases between them. From cysteine to phenylalanine, the CDR3 is 16 amino acids long. The sequence is cut down to CDR3 DNA, 48 bases in frame from base 1. Sequenced: thymocytes. The sequence is built from TRBV27 and TRBJ2-6, with a tentative D gene TRBD1 over 7 matching bases. This TCR derives from a human donor. The nucleotide sequence reads as follows: TGTGCCAGCAGTTTCCAGGGGGGAACTGGGGCCAACGTCCTGACTTTC. Translated, this gives CASSFQGGTGANVLTF. Supplemented by the reference TRBV27 and TRBJ2-6 proteins around the CDR3, the complete variable domain is EAQVTQNPRYLITVTGKKLTVTCSQNMNHEYMSWYRQDPGLGLRQIYYSMNVEVTDKGDVPEGYKVSRKEKRNFPLILESPSPNQTSLYFCASSFQGGTGANVLTFGAGSRLTVL.